This record concerns one TCR beta chain sequence. Its antigen remains unknown. The sample belongs to a study of cytomegalovirus exposure and HLA in healthy donors. Use of 60 Vbeta and 13 Jbeta primers characterized the PCR. Profiled with immunoSEQ multiplex PCR; TCRdb holds only in-frame clones, not every one. The sample contains 150,000 to 200,000 clones, approximately 71% of which appear only once. Germline V gene data show CDR1 as SGDLS and CDR2 as YYNGEE. Trimming took 0 bases from V and 7 from J, leaving 13 bases between them. The CDR3 contains 14 residues. General study results and limits: Cytomegalovirus status was reportedly diagnosed by the classifier with high specificity and sensitivity.

This receptor was obtained from a girl between 10 and 17 years old in good health and CMV-seronegative. The sequenced material came from PBMCs. V and J are TRBV9 and TRBJ1-2; D gene uncertain. The CDR3 loop reads CASSVAPNIRGYTF. The DNA of the CDR3 is TGTGCCAGCAGCGTAGCCCCGAACATCCGTGGCTACACCTTC.